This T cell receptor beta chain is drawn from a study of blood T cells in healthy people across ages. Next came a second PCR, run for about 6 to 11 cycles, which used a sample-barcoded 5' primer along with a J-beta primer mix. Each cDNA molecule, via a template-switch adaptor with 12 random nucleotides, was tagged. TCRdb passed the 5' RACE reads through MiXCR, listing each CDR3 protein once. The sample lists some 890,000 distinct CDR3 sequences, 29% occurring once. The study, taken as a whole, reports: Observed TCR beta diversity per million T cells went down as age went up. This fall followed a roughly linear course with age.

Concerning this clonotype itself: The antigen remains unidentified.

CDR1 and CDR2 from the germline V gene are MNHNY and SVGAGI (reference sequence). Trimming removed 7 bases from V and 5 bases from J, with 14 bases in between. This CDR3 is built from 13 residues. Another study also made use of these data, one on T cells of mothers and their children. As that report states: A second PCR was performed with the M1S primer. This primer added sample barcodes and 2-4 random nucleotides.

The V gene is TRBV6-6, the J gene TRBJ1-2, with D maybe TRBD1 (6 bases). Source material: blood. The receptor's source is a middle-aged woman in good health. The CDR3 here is CASTGGAVYGYTF. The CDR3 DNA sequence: TGTGCCAGCACCGGGGGGGCGGTGTATGGCTACACCTTC.